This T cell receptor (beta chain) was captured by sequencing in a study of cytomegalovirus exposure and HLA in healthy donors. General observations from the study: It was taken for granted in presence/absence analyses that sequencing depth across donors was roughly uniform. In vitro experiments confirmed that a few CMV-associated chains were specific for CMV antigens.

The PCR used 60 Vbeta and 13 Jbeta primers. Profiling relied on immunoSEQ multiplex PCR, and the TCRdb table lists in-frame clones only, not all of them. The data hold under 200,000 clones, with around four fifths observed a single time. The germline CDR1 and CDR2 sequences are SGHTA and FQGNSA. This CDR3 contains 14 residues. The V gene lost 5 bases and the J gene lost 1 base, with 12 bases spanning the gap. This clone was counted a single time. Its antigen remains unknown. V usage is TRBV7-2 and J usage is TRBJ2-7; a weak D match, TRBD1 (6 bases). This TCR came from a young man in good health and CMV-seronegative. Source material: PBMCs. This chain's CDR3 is CASSDYRGSYEQYF. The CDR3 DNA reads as TGTGCCAGCAGCGATTATAGGGGGTCCTACGAGCAGTACTTC.